Shown below are 7 T cell receptor beta chains from a single sample sequenced in a study of OX40 agonist ivuxolimab in advanced cancers. Data came from immunoSEQ multiplex PCR; TCRdb stores just in-frame clones and leaves some out. The sample holds 25,000 to 30,000 clones, 85% seen once. The starting material was CD4+ or CD8+ T cells sorted from blood, obtained in a trial of the OX40 agonist ivuxolimab. The source is an adult with an advanced solid tumor such as melanoma, head and neck, liver or kidney cancer.

The V call is TRBV9, the J call TRBJ2-1; 9 positions agree with TRBD2. The V gene's germline CDR1 is SGDLS and CDR2 YYNGEE. The CDR3 runs to 16 residues. The V and J ends lost 2 bases and 6 bases, in that order; junction bases with no gene match: 9. The CDR3: CASSVRGLAEVNEQFF. In DNA form, the CDR3 reads TGTGCCAGCAGCGTGAGGGGACTAGCTGAGGTCAATGAGCAGTTCTTC.

The chain links TRBV5-4 to TRBJ2-1, with a weak D call TRBD1 (6 bases). The CDR3 is made up of 15 amino acids. Trimming stripped 2 bases from V and 4 bases from J, with 13 bases between. Germline V gene lookup returns CDR1 SGHNT and CDR2 YYREEE (reference sequence). The CDR3 bases are TGTGCCAGCAGCTTACAGGGATTAAGATACAATGAGCAGTTCTTC. It yields the protein CASSLQGLRYNEQFF.

This chain links TRBV7-9 with TRBJ2-2; the D call may be TRBD1 or TRBD2 (6 bases each). Per germline, CDR1 SEHNR and CDR2 FQNEAQ (reference sequence). The V end was cut by 8 bases, the J end by 6 bases, with 22 bases between. The CDR3 runs to 16 residues. The CDR3 spells CASPLTRGASPGELFF. The CDR3 DNA reads as TGTGCCAGCCCTCTTACTAGGGGGGCCTCCCCCGGGGAGCTGTTTTTT. The whole variable domain, filled in from reference TRBV7-9 and TRBJ2-2, reads DTGVSQNPRHKITKRGQNVTFRCDPISEHNRLYWYRQTLGQGPEFLTYFQNEAQLEKSRLLSDRFSAERPKGSFSTLEIQRTEQGDSAMYLCASPLTRGASPGELFFGEGSRLTVL.

The rearrangement uses TRBV6-1 and TRBJ1-2; tentative D call: TRBD1 (6 bases). Trimming left V 3 bases short and J 6 bases short, with 14 bases between. CDR3 size: 14 residues. The germline V gene has CDR1 MNHNS and CDR2 SASEGT. This chain's CDR3 is CASSDMGGVDGYTF. CDR3 sequence (DNA): TGTGCCAGCAGTGACATGGGGGGCGTAGATGGCTACACCTTC.

This clone was recorded once. The V gene is TRBV2, the J gene TRBJ1-2; D is ambiguous. The CDR3 is made up of 11 amino acids. V was clipped by 9 bases and J by 3 bases, with 8 bases between them. Germline assignment: CDR1 SNHLY and CDR2 FYNNEI. DNA of the CDR3: TGTGCCAGTAGCGGGGACTATGGCTACACCTTC. Translating it yields CASSGDYGYTF.

This clone has a handful of counts. The rearrangement links TRBV6-1 to TRBJ1-5; 7 nucleotides agree with TRBD1. The germline V gene has CDR1 MNHNS and CDR2 SASEGT. V shed 0 bases, J shed 6 bases, and the junction held 2 bases outside the gene matches. The CDR3 extends over 14 amino acids. In DNA form, the CDR3 reads TGTGCCAGCAGTGAAGCCCAGGGGGTTCAGCCCCAGCATTTT. Its protein product is CASSEAQGVQPQHF.

The J gene is TRBJ2-5, the V gene TRBV19, with D unresolved. V was trimmed by 5 bases and J by 5 bases, leaving 9 bases between them. CDR1 is LNHDA and CDR2 is SQIVND in the germline V gene (reference sequence). There are 12 residues in the CDR3. The CDR3 nucleotides are TGTGCCAGTAGTCCCCCGGACGAGACCCAGTACTTC. This sequence encodes CASSPPDETQYF.